Below, 8 T cell receptor beta chains from the same sample are listed, as sequenced in a study of T-cell reconstitution after alpha-beta-depleted transplantation in children. Preparation of the TCRbeta library involved a method that used unique molecular identifiers. TCRdb called the PCR reads again in MiXCR, with one record for every CDR3 protein. The data show some 250,000 distinct CDR3 sequences, with more than 10% seen just once and 2% to 3% held by the top ten. Sample: PBMCs from the stem cell graft donor, taken from the stem cell graft. These receptors were obtained from a human donor who donated a stem cell graft to a child with acute lymphoblastic leukemia.

There are many counts of this clonotype. This sequence joins TRBV18 and TRBJ2-5; tentative D call: TRBD2 (5 bases). This CDR3 is 15 amino acids long. V dropped 6 bases and J dropped 4 bases, with 18 bases sitting between them. CDR1 and CDR2 (germline): KGHSH, LQKENI. CDR3 nucleotide sequence: TGTGCCAGCTCCGAGGTCGGAGGAGGCCGAGAGACCCAGTACTTC. Protein product: CASSEVGGGRETQYF.

This clonotype has a handful of counts. V usage is TRBV4-3 and J usage is TRBJ1-2, with TRBD1 as a possible D gene (6 bases). Between the trimmed V and J ends, which lost 1 base and 4 bases, there was a span of 13 bases. This CDR3 contains 15 residues. CDR1 and CDR2 (germline): LGHNA, YSLEER. This CDR3 reads CASSQATGRGYGYTF. The CDR3 bases are TGCGCCAGCAGCCAAGCGACAGGAAGAGGCTATGGCTACACCTTC.

This clonotype appeared many times. CDR3 sequence reads: CASSLGPSGNTIYF. For the CDR3, the DNA is TGCGCCAGCAGCTTGGGGCCTTCTGGAAACACCATATATTTT. The gene calls are TRBV5-1 and TRBJ1-3; D uncertain. CDR1 is SGHRS and CDR2 is YFSETQ in the germline V gene. The CDR3 totals 14 residues. The V gene lost 0 bases and the J gene lost 1 base, with 5 bases spanning the gap.

This clonotype was seen ten or more times. The rearrangement links TRBV20-1 to TRBJ2-3; D unresolved. Between the trimmed V and J ends, which lost 3 bases and 2 bases, there was a span of 9 bases. The CDR3 length is 13 residues. Germline V CDR1 and CDR2: DFQATT, SNEGSKA (reference sequence). CDR3 sequence: CSASNTFTDTQYF. The CDR3 region has the DNA TGCAGTGCTAGCAACACTTTCACAGATACGCAGTATTTT.

This chain joins TRBV30 and TRBJ1-5; the D gene is possibly TRBD1 (5 bases). Trimming removed 0 bases from V and 6 bases from J, with 12 bases in between. The CDR3 has 14 residues. CDR1 and CDR2 from the germline V gene are GTSNPN and SVGIG (reference sequence). The CDR3 sequence is CAWSVPVGVQPQHF. The CDR3 DNA follows: TGTGCCTGGAGTGTACCCGTGGGGGTTCAGCCCCAGCATTTT. Full variable domain (rest looked up from reference TRBV30 and TRBJ1-5): SQTIHQWPATLVQPVGSPLSLECTVEGTSNPNLYWYRQAAGRGLQLLFYSVGIGQISSEVPQNLSASRPQDRQFILSSKKLLLSDSGFYLCAWSVPVGVQPQHFGDGTRLSIL.

This clonotype appeared many times. The rearrangement joins TRBV14 to TRBJ1-5, with D possibly matching TRBD1 (5 bases). CDR1 SGHDN and CDR2 FVKESK come from the germline V gene. The CDR3 covers 14 residues. Trimming shortened V by 0 bases and J by 11 bases, and 14 bases separated the two germline ends. The DNA for the CDR3 is TGTGCCAGCAGCCAAGATGAGGGGCCACAGACCCAGCATTTT. The encoded protein is CASSQDEGPQTQHF.

This clonotype appeared many times. The V gene is TRBV12-3 or TRBV12-4, the J gene TRBJ2-4, with D perhaps being TRBD1 or TRBD2 (6 bases each). The CDR3 runs to 17 residues. V lost 2 bases to trimming and J lost 0 bases, with 14 bases between them. The CDR3 nucleotides are TGTGCCAGCAGTTTAAGGGGGGCCGGATTAGCCAAAAACATTCAGTACTTC. Translation gives CASSLRGAGLAKNIQYF.

The table lists this clonotype with a few counts. The rearrangement uses TRBV30 and TRBJ1-1; D call uncertain. The V end was cut by 3 bases, the J end by 1 base, with 9 bases between. The CDR3 extends over 13 amino acids. Germline V gene sequence: CDR1 GTSNPN, CDR2 SVGIG (reference sequence). Here the CDR3 reads CAWSAQPNTEAFF. DNA of the CDR3: TGTGCCTGGAGCGCACAGCCGAACACTGAAGCTTTCTTT.